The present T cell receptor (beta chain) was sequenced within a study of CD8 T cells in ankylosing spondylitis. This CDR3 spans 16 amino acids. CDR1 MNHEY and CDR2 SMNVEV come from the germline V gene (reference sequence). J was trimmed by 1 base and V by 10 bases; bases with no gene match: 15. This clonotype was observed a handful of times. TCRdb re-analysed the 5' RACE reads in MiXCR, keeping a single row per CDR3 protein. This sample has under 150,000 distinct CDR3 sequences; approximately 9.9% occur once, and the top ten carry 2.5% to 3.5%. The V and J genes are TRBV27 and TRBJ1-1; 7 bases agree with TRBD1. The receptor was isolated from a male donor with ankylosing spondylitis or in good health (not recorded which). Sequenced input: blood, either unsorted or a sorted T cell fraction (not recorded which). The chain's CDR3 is CATKQPSGQPNTEAFF. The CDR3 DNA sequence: TGTGCCACCAAACAACCCTCGGGACAGCCGAACACTGAAGCTTTCTTT.